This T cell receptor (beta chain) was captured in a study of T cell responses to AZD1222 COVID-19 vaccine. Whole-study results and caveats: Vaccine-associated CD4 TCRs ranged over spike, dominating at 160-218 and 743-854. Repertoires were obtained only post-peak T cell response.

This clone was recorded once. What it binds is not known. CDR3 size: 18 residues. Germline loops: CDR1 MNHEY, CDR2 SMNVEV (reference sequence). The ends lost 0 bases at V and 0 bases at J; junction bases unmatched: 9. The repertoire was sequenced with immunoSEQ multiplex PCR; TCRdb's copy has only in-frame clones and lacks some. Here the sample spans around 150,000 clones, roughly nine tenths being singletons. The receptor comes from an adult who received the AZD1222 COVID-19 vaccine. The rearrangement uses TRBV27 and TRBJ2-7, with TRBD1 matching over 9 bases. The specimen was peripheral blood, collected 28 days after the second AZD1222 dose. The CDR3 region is CASSLSWPGQGDSYEQYF. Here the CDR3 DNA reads TGTGCCAGCAGTTTATCGTGGCCGGGACAGGGCGACTCCTACGAGCAGTACTTC.